One sample yielded the 14 T cell receptor beta chains listed below, sequenced in a study of blood T cells in healthy people across ages. Primed by a sample-barcoded 5' primer and a J-beta primer mix, a second PCR proceeded for 7 to 11 cycles. Using its own MiXCR run on the 5' RACE reads, TCRdb lists one record per CDR3 protein. Altogether more than 700,000 distinct CDR3 sequences are present, about 55% being singletons, with the ten largest covering 41%. Source material: blood. The receptors here all came from a man aged 80 or over in good health.

The chain combines TRBV11-1 with TRBJ2-1, with no clear D. The V gene lost 2 bases and the J gene lost 5 bases, with 10 bases spanning the gap. The V gene's germline CDR1 is SGHAT and CDR2 FQDESV (reference sequence). This CDR3 region has 14 residues. The CDR3 DNA reads TGTGCCAGCAGCTTATTCGAGAGCAACAATGAGCAGTTCTTC. Translating gives CASSLFESNNEQFF.

In its sample, this clonotype was seen a few times. The chain joins TRBV9 to TRBJ2-5, with TRBD1 matching 7 bases. Germline CDR1 is SGDLS and CDR2 is YYNGEE. The V segment lost 0 bases and the J segment 2 bases; nucleotides outside the gene matches: 4. CDR3 length: 15 amino acids. The CDR3 bases are TGTGCCAGCAGCGTAGGGGGGACAGATCAAGAGACCCAGTACTTC. Amino acids: CASSVGGTDQETQYF.

This clonotype was found a few times. The V call is TRBV14, the J call TRBJ2-3; D not certain. Looked up from germline, CDR1 is SGHDN and CDR2 is FVKESK. Trimming took off 5 bases at V and 2 bases at J, with 11 bases between the two ends. The CDR3 loop spans 14 amino acids. The CDR3 reads CASSGNRPTDTQYF. The CDR3 DNA follows: TGTGCCAGCAGCGGGAACCGCCCCACAGATACGCAGTATTTT.

This sequence joins TRBV25-1 and TRBJ1-2; D is perhaps TRBD1 (5 bases). Germline CDR1 MGHDK, CDR2 SYGVNS. The V and J ends lost 3 bases and 8 bases respectively, with 13 bases between them. The CDR3 is 13 residues long. The CDR3 here is CASSEGEFVGYTF. Written as DNA, the CDR3 is TGTGCCAGCAGTGAGGGGGAATTTGTGGGCTACACCTTC.

The V and J genes are TRBV12-3 or TRBV12-4 and TRBJ2-5; 12 positions agree with TRBD2. This CDR3 contains 16 residues. V gave up 5 bases and J gave up 11 bases; unmatched junction bases: 15. This CDR3 is CASSGRTSGTYNEQYF. Here the CDR3 DNA reads TGTGCCAGCAGTGGACGGACTAGCGGGACCTACAATGAGCAGTACTTC.

The rearrangement joins TRBV11-2 to TRBJ2-1; D gene unclear. In germline, CDR1 is SGHAT, CDR2 FQNNGV. The CDR3 sequence is 13 residues long. V lost 6 bases, J lost 4 bases, and 10 bases lay in between. The CDR3 DNA follows: TGTGCCAGCAGTGTTGACCGTTACAATGAGCAGTTCTTC. Its translation is CASSVDRYNEQFF.

This clonotype came up a few times. The chain links TRBV24-1 to TRBJ2-1, with D uncertain. CDR3 length: 12 residues. V dropped 3 bases and J dropped 9 bases, with 8 bases sitting between them. Per germline, CDR1 KGHDR and CDR2 SFDVKD. CDR3 nucleotide sequence: TGTGCCACCAGTGATGGATGGAGTGAGCAGTTCTTC. Encoded protein: CATSDGWSEQFF.

The table lists this clonotype with a few counts. The chain is built from TRBV21-1 and TRBJ1-2. TRBV21-1 is a pseudogene locus. CDR3 length equals 15 residues. The CDR3 loop reads CASSSGLGTAYGYTF. The CDR3 region has the DNA TGTGCCAGCAGCTCTGGGTTGGGGACGGCTTATGGCTACACCTTC.

Only a few counts were recorded for this clonotype. The V call is TRBV12-3 or TRBV12-4, the J call TRBJ2-1; 7 nucleotides agree with TRBD2. This CDR3 comprises 15 residues. With 2 bases clipped from V and 9 bases from J, the junction kept 10 bases outside the gene matches. CDR3 in amino acids: CASSLRGTIILEQFF. The CDR3 DNA reads as TGTGCCAGCAGTTTACGCGGGACTATCATCCTTGAGCAGTTCTTC.

This clonotype has at least ten counts. The V and J genes are TRBV20-1 and TRBJ2-7; maybe TRBD2 (6 bases). With 5 bases removed from V and 3 bases from J, the gap between germline ends came to 20 bases. Germline-derived CDR1 and CDR2 are DFQATT and SNEGSKA (reference sequence). This CDR3 has 15 residues. The DNA of the CDR3 is TGCAGTGCTGTCACTCCGGGAGCGGGCGTCTACGAGCAGTACTTC. Its translation: CSAVTPGAGVYEQYF.

The V call is TRBV7-9, the J call TRBJ2-7; 7 positions match TRBD1. This CDR3 is built from 19 residues. V dropped 1 base and J dropped 2; count of bases not matched to a gene: 17. Germline V lookup: CDR1 SEHNR, CDR2 FQNEAQ (reference sequence). CDR3 sequence (DNA): TGTGCCAGCAGCTTAGGTCCAGGCAACAGGGGACATGACCCCTACGAGCAGTACTTC. It is translated as CASSLGPGNRGHDPYEQYF.

The gene calls are TRBV5-5 and TRBJ2-7, with 9 nucleotides matching TRBD2. J gave up 2 bases and V 2 bases, and 5 bases lay outside the gene matches. CDR1 and CDR2 from the germline V gene are SGHKS and YYEKEE (reference sequence). The CDR3 is 15 residues long. CDR3 residues: CASSFLAGKAYEQYF. The CDR3 nucleotides are TGTGCCAGCAGCTTTCTAGCGGGAAAAGCCTACGAGCAGTACTTC. Variable domain in full (rest from reference TRBV5-5 and TRBJ2-7): DAGVTQSPTHLIKTRGQQVTLRCSPISGHKSVSWYQQVLGQGPQFIFQYYEKEERGRGNFPDRFSARQFPNYSSELNVNALLLGDSALYLCASSFLAGKAYEQYFGPGTRLTVT.

V gene TRBV5-4 combines with J gene TRBJ2-1; 15 bases match TRBD2. Unmatched junction bases numbered 7, after V lost 4 bases and J lost 5 bases. The germline gives CDR1 SGHNT, CDR2 YYREEE (reference sequence). CDR3 length: 17 amino acids. CDR3 sequence: CASSPGTSGRRNNEQFF. The CDR3, as DNA: TGTGCCAGCAGCCCAGGGACTAGCGGGAGGCGGAACAATGAGCAGTTCTTC.

The chain is built from TRBV29-1 and TRBJ2-1; TRBD2 matches at 9 bases. Germline CDR1 SQVTM, CDR2 ANQGSEA. The junction had 5 bases not matched to a gene; V was cut back by 5 bases and J by 6 bases. The CDR3 length is 13 residues. The CDR3 reads CSVWGTSTNEQFF. CDR3 nucleotides: TGCAGCGTTTGGGGGACTAGCACCAATGAGCAGTTCTTC.